The 32 T cell receptor beta chains presented below share a single source sample, sequenced in a study of CD8+ T cells in alopecia areata. Sample treatment: oral pan-JAK inhibitor, 5-10 mg twice daily. The authors extracted RNA and reverse transcribed it into cDNA as the sequencing template. Profiled with immunoSEQ multiplex PCR; TCRdb holds only in-frame clones, not every one. The sample records 250,000 to 350,000 clones, 60% being singletons. The sequencing here drew on CD4+ T cells sorted from blood, taken at week 52, from a patient treated with tofacitinib. Receptors were obtained from a human donor with alopecia areata.

The chain has TRBV23-1 and TRBJ2-7, with D possibly being TRBD1 (6 bases). TRBV23-1 is known as an ORF, though its function is uncertain. V lost 0 bases, J lost 9 bases, and 9 bases lay in between. CDR3 size: 12 residues. CDR3 sequence reads: CASSQSGQRQYF. Written as DNA, the CDR3 is TGCGCCAGCAGTCAATCCGGACAGCGGCAGTACTTC.

This clone has just a few counts. Other DNA sequences in this specimen translate into the identical CDR3. The chain employs TRBV29-1 and TRBJ2-3; the D is unclear. Germline V CDR1 and CDR2: SQVTM, ANQGSEA. The ends were cut back, 4 bases at V and 3 bases at J, with 5 bases in the middle. CDR3 length equals 11 residues. The CDR3 protein is CSVGLTDTQYF. The CDR3 bases are TGCAGCGTTGGCTTGACAGATACGCAGTATTTT.

The V and J genes are TRBV15 and TRBJ1-6, with 11 bases aligning to TRBD1. Trimming took 3 bases from V and 7 from J; bases not matched to a gene: 8. The CDR3 has 17 residues. Per the germline V gene, CDR1 is LNHNV and CDR2 is YYDKDF (reference sequence). CDR3 in DNA: TGTGCCACCAGCAGCGGGGGACAGGGGGTCAACAATTCACCCCTCCACTTT. Its protein is CATSSGGQGVNNSPLHF.

The chain combines TRBV2 with TRBJ1-1; D not resolved. The CDR3 runs to 15 residues. CDR1 and CDR2 from the germline V gene are SNHLY and FYNNEI. The V and J ends lost 7 bases and 0 bases respectively, with 15 bases between them. The CDR3 nucleotides read TGTGCCAGCACCGCGTTTGGAGTCATGAACACTGAAGCTTTCTTT. This encodes CASTAFGVMNTEAFF.

This rearrangement joins TRBV20-1 to TRBJ2-1, with unresolved D. The CDR3 is 11 residues long. V was clipped by 0 bases and J by 7 bases, with 4 bases between them. Germline V gene lookup returns CDR1 DFQATT and CDR2 SNEGSKA (reference sequence). CDR3 in amino acids: CSARDLNEQFF. CDR3 sequence (DNA): TGCAGTGCTAGAGATCTGAATGAGCAGTTCTTC.

The gene calls are TRBV2 and TRBJ2-7; D possibly uses TRBD1 or TRBD2 (6 bases each). Between the trimmed V and J ends, which lost 7 bases and 6 bases, there was a span of 19 bases. The CDR3 has 14 residues. Germline CDR1 reads SNHLY; CDR2 reads FYNNEI. The CDR3: CASTPLPGAGEQYF. The DNA for the CDR3 is TGTGCCAGCACCCCTCTTCCGGGGGCCGGCGAGCAGTACTTC. Full variable domain (remainder filled in from reference TRBV2 and TRBJ2-7): EPEVTQTPSHQVTQMGQEVILRCVPISNHLYFYWYRQILGQKVEFLVSFYNNEISEKSEIFDDQFSVERPDGSNFTLKIRSTKLEDSAMYFCASTPLPGAGEQYFGPGTRLTVT.

V and J are TRBV19 and TRBJ1-1; maybe TRBD1 (6 bases). Germline lookup yields CDR1 LNHDA and CDR2 SQIVND (reference sequence). The ends were cut back, 5 bases at V and 5 bases at J, with 15 bases in the middle. The CDR3 runs to 14 residues. The CDR3 reads CASSPQGGVTEAFF. The CDR3 coding sequence is TGTGCCAGTAGTCCACAGGGTGGGGTGACTGAAGCTTTCTTT.

The genes are TRBV7-9 and TRBJ2-7; the D is unclear. Trimming removed 5 bases from V and 7 bases from J, with 15 bases in between. Germline-derived CDR1 and CDR2 are SEHNR and FQNEAQ (reference sequence). This CDR3 has 13 amino acids. CDR3 amino acids: CASSLTLGGEQYF. The CDR3 coding sequence is TGTGCCAGCAGCCTTACTTTAGGTGGGGAGCAGTACTTC.

The chain combines TRBV29-1 with TRBJ2-7; 7 bases agree with TRBD1. Trimming at V came to 6 bases and at J to 0 bases, leaving 5 bases not matched to a gene. CDR1 is SQVTM, CDR2 ANQGSEA, per germline. The CDR3 runs to 13 residues. CDR3 protein: CSVFGQASYEQYF. The CDR3 DNA reads as TGCAGCGTCTTCGGACAGGCCTCCTACGAGCAGTACTTC.

The chain combines TRBV18 with TRBJ1-1; possibly TRBD1 for D (6 bases). CDR3 length: 15 amino acids. Trimming pared 0 bases from V and 2 bases from J, leaving 10 bases between. The germline V gene encodes CDR1 KGHSH and CDR2 LQKENI. CDR3 sequence (DNA): TGTGCCAGCTCACCACCGGGACAAATAAACACTGAAGCTTTCTTT. Residues: CASSPPGQINTEAFF.

The rearrangement joins TRBV13 to TRBJ2-2; 9 bases fit TRBD1. The CDR3 spans 17 residues. The trim removed 5 bases at V and 0 bases at J, leaving 7 bases unmatched. Germline V lookup: CDR1 PRHDT, CDR2 FYEKMQ (reference sequence). The CDR3 DNA reads TGTGCCAGCAGCCCGGACAGGGGTGTTCCGAACACCGGGGAGCTGTTTTTT. It yields the protein CASSPDRGVPNTGELFF.

The CDR3 reads CSATVTDTQYF. The CDR3 nucleotides read TGCAGTGCTACGGTCACAGATACGCAGTATTTT. The chain couples TRBV20-1 to TRBJ2-3; no clear D. The V end lost 4 bases, the J end lost 2 bases, and 4 bases lay between the germline ends. This CDR3 has 11 amino acids. Looked up from germline, CDR1 is DFQATT and CDR2 is SNEGSKA (reference sequence).

The chain combines TRBV20-1 with TRBJ1-1; no definite D call. CDR3 length: 11 residues. V was pared by 5 bases and J by 1 base, with 5 bases between. The V gene's germline CDR1 is DFQATT and CDR2 SNEGSKA (reference sequence). The CDR3 nucleotides are TGCAGTGCTGCCCGGAACACTGAAGCTTTCTTT. Its protein is CSAARNTEAFF.

This chain connects TRBV25-1 to TRBJ2-7; 9 nucleotides align to TRBD1. Looked up from germline, CDR1 is MGHDK and CDR2 is SYGVNS. The CDR3 covers 15 residues. Trimming removed 4 bases from V and 4 bases from J; junction bases left unmatched: 8. The CDR3 sequence: CASSGGQGKRYEQYF. CDR3 nucleotide sequence: TGTGCCAGCAGTGGCGGACAGGGGAAGAGGTACGAGCAGTACTTC.

Here the CDR3 DNA reads TGTGCCAGCAGTGAAAGACCTGGGGGAGGCTTGAATTCACCCCTCCACTTT. It translates to CASSERPGGGLNSPLHF. J is TRBJ1-6 and V is TRBV6-1; the D gene is possibly TRBD1 (5 bases). This CDR3 region has 17 residues. The germline V and J ends were trimmed by 2 bases and 7 bases, with 18 bases remaining between them. Germline assignment: CDR1 MNHNS and CDR2 SASEGT.

The chain couples TRBV6-5 to TRBJ1-1, with 9 bases aligning to TRBD1. The CDR3 has 15 amino acids. The V gene end was trimmed by 6 bases and the J gene end by 0 bases; junction bases not matched to a gene: 5. Germline V lookup: CDR1 MNHEY, CDR2 SVGAGI. Here the CDR3 DNA reads TGTGCCAGCAGGTCCACAGGGGGCATGAACACTGAAGCTTTCTTT. Translated: CASRSTGGMNTEAFF.

This chain links TRBV29-1 with TRBJ2-3; possibly TRBD1 for D (6 bases). The CDR3 totals 11 residues. Germline V gene lookup returns CDR1 SQVTM and CDR2 ANQGSEA. The V gene lost 2 bases and the J gene lost 6 bases, with 6 bases spanning the gap. For the CDR3, the DNA is TGCAGCGTTGAACAGGGGGATACGCAGTATTTT. This sequence encodes CSVEQGDTQYF.

V gene TRBV7-9 combines with J gene TRBJ2-7; D is perhaps TRBD1 (6 bases). This CDR3 spans 15 amino acids. V dropped 1 base and J dropped 5 bases, with 15 bases sitting between them. Looked up from germline, CDR1 is SEHNR and CDR2 is FQNEAQ (reference sequence). CDR3 DNA sequence: TGTGCCAGCAGCTTAGGTATACAGGGTAGCGACGAGCAGTACTTC. This sequence encodes CASSLGIQGSDEQYF. The variable domain in full, completed from reference TRBV7-9 and TRBJ2-7, reads DTGVSQNPRHKITKRGQNVTFRCDPISEHNRLYWYRQTLGQGPEFLTYFQNEAQLEKSRLLSDRFSAERPKGSFSTLEIQRTEQGDSAMYLCASSLGIQGSDEQYFGPGTRLTVT.

The rearrangement joins TRBV7-8 to TRBJ2-2; 9 positions agree with TRBD2. The V gene's germline CDR1 is SGHVS and CDR2 FQNEAQ. The CDR3 loop spans 15 amino acids. With V trimmed by 5 bases and J by 5 bases, 6 bases remained unmatched. DNA of the CDR3: TGTGCCAGCAGCCCTAGCGGGGCATTGACCGGGGAGCTGTTTTTT. It codes for CASSPSGALTGELFF.

The chain joins TRBV29-1 to TRBJ1-1, with D possibly matching TRBD1 (6 bases). CDR1 SQVTM and CDR2 ANQGSEA come from the germline V gene. CDR3 size: 13 residues. Trimming stripped 6 bases from V and 5 bases from J, with 16 bases between. The chain's CDR3 is CSVRQAGLTEAFF. The CDR3 DNA is TGCAGCGTCAGACAGGCCGGTCTGACTGAAGCTTTCTTT.

In its sample, this clone was seen once. This chain links TRBV9 with TRBJ1-2; 9 bases align to TRBD1. Germline loops: CDR1 SGDLS, CDR2 YYNGEE. The V segment lost 1 base and the J segment 6 bases; nucleotides outside the gene matches: 4. The CDR3 is 14 residues long. This CDR3 reads CASSVTTGGNGYTF. The CDR3 nucleotides are TGTGCCAGCAGCGTAACGACAGGGGGAAATGGCTACACCTTC.

The table lists this clone with a few counts. The rearrangement joins TRBV9 to TRBJ1-1; D is perhaps TRBD1 (5 bases). Germline CDR1 is SGDLS and CDR2 is YYNGEE. CDR3 length: 13 amino acids. The ends were cut back, 0 bases at V and 4 bases at J, with 7 bases in the middle. CDR3 DNA: TGTGCCAGCAGCGTAGGGGGGAGCACTGAAGCTTTCTTT. Translation gives CASSVGGSTEAFF.

The rearrangement links TRBV9 to TRBJ2-7; 10 bases agree with TRBD1. Trimming removed 4 bases from V and 5 bases from J; junction bases left unmatched: 9. The CDR3 covers 15 residues. The germline V gene encodes CDR1 SGDLS and CDR2 YYNGEE. CDR3 in amino acids: CASSLRGTGVDEQYF. CDR3 DNA: TGTGCCAGCAGCCTTAGAGGGACAGGGGTCGACGAGCAGTACTTC.

In its sample, this clone was seen a few times. The CDR3 DNA reads TGTGCCAGCAGCGCCCAGCGGTACGAGCAGTACTTC. Protein product: CASSAQRYEQYF. The chain links TRBV7-9 to TRBJ2-7; perhaps TRBD2 as D (5 bases). This CDR3 has 12 residues. Trimming removed 5 bases at V and 4 bases at J, with 9 bases between. Germline V CDR1 and CDR2: SEHNR, FQNEAQ (reference sequence).

In DNA form, the CDR3 reads TGTGCCAGCAGAACGGGGGGAAGGGACATTCAGTACTTC. This gives the protein CASRTGGRDIQYF. This chain uses TRBV6-5 with TRBJ2-4, with 7 bases aligning to TRBD2. V was clipped by 6 bases and J by 8 bases; unmatched bases: 7. The V gene's germline CDR1 is MNHEY and CDR2 SVGAGI. The CDR3 covers 13 residues.

V gene TRBV29-1 combines with J gene TRBJ2-1; D ambiguous. The CDR3 length is 10 residues. V lost 7 bases and J 8 bases, leaving 9 bases between the germline ends. CDR1 SQVTM and CDR2 ANQGSEA come from the germline V gene. CDR3 coding DNA: TGCAGCGCAGACCAGCATGAGCAGTTCTTC. It specifies CSADQHEQFF.

This clone appeared many times. The CDR3 reads CASSEAGWDGYTF. DNA for the CDR3: TGTGCCAGCAGTGAAGCGGGATGGGACGGCTACACCTTC. The V call is TRBV2, the J call TRBJ1-2; D possibly corresponds to TRBD1 (5 bases). The CDR3 has 13 amino acids. Deletions cut 0 bases from V and 8 bases from J, with 10 bases between. Per the germline V gene, CDR1 is SNHLY and CDR2 is FYNNEI.

The J gene is TRBJ2-7, the V gene TRBV29-1; possible D gene TRBD1, 6 bases. CDR1 and CDR2 from the germline V gene are SQVTM and ANQGSEA. This CDR3 is built from 13 residues. V shed 6 bases and J shed 0 bases, with 12 bases lying between them. CDR3 coding DNA: TGCAGCGTAGAAACAGGGTTCTCCTACGAGCAGTACTTC. Protein: CSVETGFSYEQYF.

The chain links TRBV7-2 to TRBJ2-7, with TRBD2 identical over 9 bases. Germline CDR1 and CDR2: SGHTA and FQGNSA. The CDR3 sequence is 16 residues long. J gave up 2 bases and V 1 base, and 6 bases lay outside the gene matches. The CDR3 region is CASSLGPAGGAYEQYF. CDR3 coding DNA: TGTGCCAGCAGCTTAGGCCCGGCGGGGGGGGCCTACGAGCAGTACTTC.

The CDR3 sequence is CASSGTGGPGANVLTF. The CDR3 DNA reads as TGTGCCAGCAGTGGGACAGGGGGACCTGGGGCCAACGTCCTGACTTTC. The chain recombines TRBV2 with TRBJ2-6; 10 bases map to TRBD1. This CDR3 spans 16 amino acids. CDR1 SNHLY and CDR2 FYNNEI come from the germline V gene. With V trimmed by 4 bases and J by 2 bases, 2 bases remained unmatched. Supplemented by reference TRBV2 and TRBJ2-6, the full variable domain reads EPEVTQTPSHQVTQMGQEVILRCVPISNHLYFYWYRQILGQKVEFLVSFYNNEISEKSEIFDDQFSVERPDGSNFTLKIRSTKLEDSAMYFCASSGTGGPGANVLTFGAGSRLTVL.

This CDR3 is CASSSPKEGETQYF. Here the CDR3 DNA reads TGTGCCAGCAGCTCCCCTAAAGAGGGAGAGACCCAGTACTTC. The V and J genes are TRBV13 and TRBJ2-5; TRBD2 might be the D (5 bases). V was pared by 4 bases and J by 4 bases, with 13 bases between. This CDR3 spans 14 amino acids. CDR1 PRHDT and CDR2 FYEKMQ come from the germline V gene (reference sequence).

This clone occurred a few times. The V and J genes are TRBV29-1 and TRBJ1-1; D call uncertain. This CDR3 has 14 amino acids. Trimming took 0 bases from V and 1 from J, leaving 9 bases between them. Germline lookup yields CDR1 SQVTM and CDR2 ANQGSEA. The CDR3 sequence is CSVEDRPRNTEAFF. The CDR3 DNA is TGCAGCGTTGAAGATAGGCCTAGGAACACTGAAGCTTTCTTT.